These 9 T cell receptor beta chains were sequenced from one sample in a study of T cells in Graves' hyperthyroidism and ophthalmopathy. The investigators amplified TCR beta CDR3 regions from RNA transcripts. With the HTBI primer set, the TCR CDR3 went through a first round of RT-PCR. TCRdb reanalysed the multiplex PCR reads using MiXCR and keeps one entry per CDR3 protein. The sample lists around 35,000 distinct CDR3 sequences; 52% were seen once. What was sequenced was blood. These receptor sequences come from a middle-aged woman with Graves' ophthalmopathy.

Regarding this clonotype: A read error may account for a junction end that differs from germline. CDR3 sequence (DNA): TGCCGTGCCAGCGGGGGGGCCAGGCAGTTCTTC. The encoded protein is CRASGGARQFF. The chain employs TRBV20-1 and TRBJ2-1, with 10 bases matching TRBD2. The germline gives CDR1 DFQATT, CDR2 SNEGSKA (reference sequence). The CDR3 sequence is 11 residues long.

The genes are TRBV20-1 and TRBJ2-2; 7 nucleotides agree with TRBD2. Germline V gives CDR1 DFQATT, CDR2 SNEGSKA (reference sequence). The CDR3 consists of 15 residues. J was trimmed by 5 bases and V by 4 bases; bases with no gene match: 10. For the CDR3, the DNA is TGCAGTGCTAACCTGCGGGGAGGGAGGACCGGGGAGCTGTTTTTT. Protein: CSANLRGGRTGELFF.

In its sample, this clonotype was seen many times. CDR3 residues: CASSVGGPGNEQYF. The CDR3 nucleotides are TGTGCCAGCAGCGTAGGGGGGCCAGGGAACGAGCAGTACTTC. V is TRBV9 and J is TRBJ2-7; D perhaps matches TRBD1 (6 bases). The germline V gene encodes CDR1 SGDLS and CDR2 YYNGEE. CDR3 length: 14 amino acids. Trimming removed 0 bases from V and 5 bases from J, with 12 bases in between.

This clonotype was found many times. The J gene is TRBJ2-1, the V gene TRBV7-2; 9 positions match TRBD1. This CDR3 contains 15 residues. Trimming at V came to 5 bases and at J to 5 bases, leaving 7 bases not matched to a gene. CDR1 SGHTA and CDR2 FQGNSA come from the germline V gene. The CDR3 loop reads CASSPWTGVNNEQFF. In DNA form, the CDR3 reads TGTGCCAGCAGCCCATGGACAGGGGTTAACAATGAGCAGTTCTTC.

The chain joins TRBV19 to TRBJ2-5; D call uncertain. Trimming removed 1 base from V and 4 bases from J, with 10 bases in between. CDR1 and CDR2 (germline): LNHDA, SQIVND (reference sequence). The CDR3 consists of 14 residues. Here the CDR3 reads CASSIGSGAETQYF. In nucleotides, the CDR3 is TGTGCCAGTAGTATAGGGTCGGGCGCAGAGACCCAGTACTTC.

Many counts were recorded for this clonotype. This chain links TRBV2 with TRBJ2-3, with D tentatively TRBD1 (5 bases). The ends were cut back, 4 bases at V and 3 bases at J, with 14 bases in the middle. CDR3 length equals 15 residues. From germline, CDR1 is SNHLY and CDR2 FYNNEI. CDR3 DNA: TGTGCCAGCAGTGCAGGGCCCAAAGGGACAGATACGCAGTATTTT. This translates into CASSAGPKGTDTQYF.

This clonotype was counted at least ten times. The CDR3 loop reads CASSFDRNYGYTF. The CDR3 region has the DNA TGCGCCAGCAGCTTCGACAGAAATTATGGCTACACCTTC. The chain carries TRBV5-1 and TRBJ1-2; D may be TRBD1 (5 bases). There are 13 residues in the CDR3. Trimming removed 2 bases at V and 5 bases at J, with 10 bases between. CDR1 is SGHRS, CDR2 YFSETQ, per germline.

The chain employs TRBV20-1 and TRBJ2-3, with TRBD2 as a possible D gene (6 bases). The CDR3 is 15 amino acids. V lost 3 bases and J lost 0, with 13 bases in between. CDR1 is DFQATT, CDR2 SNEGSKA, per germline (reference sequence). CDR3 amino acids: CSARPQGTSTDTQYF. The CDR3, as DNA: TGCAGTGCTAGGCCCCAAGGGACTAGCACAGATACGCAGTATTTT.

Points on this clonotype: The junction departs from germline at one end; a sequencing error may be responsible. This sequence joins TRBV5-5 and TRBJ1-1; tentatively, D is TRBD1 (5 bases). Germline CDR1 reads SGHKS; CDR2 reads YYEKEE (reference sequence). This CDR3 region has 15 residues. CDR3 region: CASSPRENMNTEAVF. Here the CDR3 DNA reads TGTGCCAGCAGCCCCAGGGAAAACATGAACACGGAAGCTGTCTTT.